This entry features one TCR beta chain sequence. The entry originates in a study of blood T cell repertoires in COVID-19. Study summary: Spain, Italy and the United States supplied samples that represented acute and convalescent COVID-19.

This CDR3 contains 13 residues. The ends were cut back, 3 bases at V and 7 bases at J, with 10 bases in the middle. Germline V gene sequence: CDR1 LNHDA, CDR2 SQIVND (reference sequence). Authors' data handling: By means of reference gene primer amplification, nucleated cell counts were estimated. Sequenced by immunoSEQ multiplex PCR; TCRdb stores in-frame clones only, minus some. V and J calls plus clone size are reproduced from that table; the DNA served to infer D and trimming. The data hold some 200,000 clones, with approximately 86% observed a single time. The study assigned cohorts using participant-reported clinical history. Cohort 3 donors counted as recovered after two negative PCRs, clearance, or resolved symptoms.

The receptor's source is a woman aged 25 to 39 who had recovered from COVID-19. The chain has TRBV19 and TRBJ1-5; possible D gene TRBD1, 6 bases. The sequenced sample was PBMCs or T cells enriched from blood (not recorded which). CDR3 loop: CASSMGGAQPQHF. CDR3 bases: TGTGCCAGTAGTATGGGGGGGGCCCAGCCCCAGCATTTT.